Below, 13 T cell receptor beta chains from the same sample are listed, as sequenced in a study of blood T cells in healthy people across ages. Then a second PCR, running about 6 to 12 cycles, was carried out with a sample-barcoded 5' primer and a J-beta primer mix. TCRdb fed the 5' RACE reads into MiXCR, producing one record per CDR3 protein. Among about 1.8 million distinct CDR3 sequences listed, about 50% were seen once. What was sequenced was blood. The receptor source for this set is a woman in her forties in good health.

The chain employs TRBV7-9 and TRBJ1-4; D is possibly TRBD1 (5 bases). V lost 4 bases and J 7 bases, leaving 16 bases between the germline ends. Germline V gene data show CDR1 as SEHNR and CDR2 as FQNEAQ (reference sequence). The CDR3 sequence is 15 residues long. The CDR3, as DNA: TGTGCCAGCAGCTCGTATGGGACTATAGGTGAAAAACTGTTTTTT. Its protein is CASSSYGTIGEKLFF. Complete variable domain (other parts from reference TRBV7-9 and TRBJ1-4): DTGVSQNPRHKITKRGQNVTFRCDPISEHNRLYWYRQTLGQGPEFLTYFQNEAQLEKSRLLSDRFSAERPKGSFSTLEIQRTEQGDSAMYLCASSSYGTIGEKLFFGSGTQLSVL.

This clonotype was picked up a small number of times. The CDR3 loop reads CASSYSGGHYEQYF. DNA of the CDR3: TGTGCCAGCAGTTACTCCGGCGGCCACTACGAGCAGTACTTC. This sequence joins TRBV6-5 and TRBJ2-7; D is unresolved. Germline CDR1 MNHEY, CDR2 SVGAGI. CDR3 size: 14 residues. Trimming cost V 0 bases and J 3 bases, with 9 bases left between them.

A remark on this clonotype: Possible read error: a much larger clone is one base away. This chain connects TRBV6-6 to TRBJ2-1; unclear D gene. The germline gives CDR1 MNHNY, CDR2 SVGAGI (reference sequence). The ends were cut back, 2 bases at V and 13 bases at J, with 12 bases in the middle. CDR3 length: 12 residues. For the CDR3, the DNA is TGTGCCAGCAGTTACCGCCAAGAGACCCAGTTCTTC. This translates into CASSYRQETQFF.

This clonotype was counted a few times. The chain links TRBV7-6 to TRBJ2-3, with 9 bases that match TRBD1. Trimming took 7 bases from V and 3 from J; bases not matched to a gene: 8. This CDR3 region has 15 residues. Germline V gene data show CDR1 as SGHVS and CDR2 as FNYEAQ. For the CDR3, the DNA is TGTGCCAGCAATTCGGGACAGGGAGCAACAGATACGCAGTATTTT. Protein product: CASNSGQGATDTQYF. The variable domain in full, with the rest retrieved from reference TRBV7-6 and TRBJ2-3, is GAGVSQSPRYKVTKRGQDVALRCDPISGHVSLYWYRQALGQGPEFLTYFNYEAQQDKSGLPNDRFSAERPEGSISTLTIQRTEQRDSAMYRCASNSGQGATDTQYFGPGTRLTVL.

Details on this clonotype: This may come from a read error, since a much larger clone is one base off. The chain joins TRBV29-1 to TRBJ2-3; 10 nucleotides line up with TRBD2. Looked up from germline, CDR1 is SQVTM and CDR2 is ANQGSEA. This CDR3 spans 16 amino acids. CDR3: CSVEGAGTSVRDTQYF. The CDR3 DNA sequence: TGCAGCGTGGAAGGAGCCGGGACTAGCGTGCGGGATACGCAGTATTTT.

The chain employs TRBV25-1 and TRBJ2-1; D gene uncertain. There are 16 residues in the CDR3. Trimming removed 5 bases from V and 0 bases from J, with 14 bases in between. From germline, CDR1 is MGHDK and CDR2 SYGVNS. The chain's CDR3 is CASSFTISSSYNEQFF. The DNA of the CDR3 is TGTGCCAGCAGTTTCACTATTTCAAGCTCCTACAATGAGCAGTTCTTC.

This clonotype was observed a few times. This rearrangement joins TRBV24-1 to TRBJ2-4, with no clear D. TRBJ2-7 explains the end of the DNA better; the J call may be wrong. The CDR3 runs 13 residues. The germline V gene encodes CDR1 KGHDR and CDR2 SFDVKD. The CDR3 loop reads CATSDPVTYEQYF. The CDR3 bases are TGTGCCACCAGTGATCCCGTTACCTACGAGCAGTACTTC.

The table lists this clonotype with a few counts. The chain uses TRBV3-1 and TRBJ2-7; 10 positions agree with TRBD2. Judging by the DNA end, TRBJ2-5 fits better; the J call may be wrong. Per the germline V gene, CDR1 is LGHDT and CDR2 is YNNKEL (reference sequence). This CDR3 region has 18 residues. CDR3 coding DNA: TGTGCCAGCAGCCAAGATGGTCCCCTAGCGGGGGAAGGAGAGACCCAGTACTTC. Its protein product is CASSQDGPLAGEGETQYF.

This clonotype was seen only once. At one end, the junction sequence differs from germline, possibly due to a read error. The chain combines TRBV28 with TRBJ1-2; possible D gene TRBD1, 5 bases. Germline CDR1 reads MDHEN; CDR2 reads SYDVKM. This CDR3 region has 16 residues. CDR3 coding DNA: TGTGCCGGCAGTTTAGGGAGCGAGGGGAGTCAACGCGGCTACACCTTC. As protein: CAGSLGSEGSQRGYTF.

CDR3: CASSHSGDPRGYTF. CDR3 nucleotide sequence: TGCGCCAGCAGCCACAGCGGGGACCCTCGTGGCTACACCTTC. V and J are TRBV4-3 and TRBJ1-2; a possible D gene is TRBD1 (5 bases). The CDR3 runs to 14 residues. Looked up from germline, CDR1 is LGHNA and CDR2 is YSLEER. The V gene lost 3 bases and the J gene lost 7 bases, with 15 bases spanning the gap.

The chain carries TRBV11-2 and TRBJ2-3; the match to TRBD1 covers 7 bases. CDR3 length: 16 amino acids. The V gene end was trimmed by 4 bases and the J gene end by 0 bases; junction bases not matched to a gene: 7. The germline CDR1 and CDR2 sequences are SGHAT and FQNNGV. The CDR3 loop reads CASSYGTASSTDTQYF. The DNA for the CDR3 is TGTGCCAGCAGCTATGGGACAGCTTCTAGCACAGATACGCAGTATTTT.

This chain links TRBV3-1 with TRBJ2-5, with no clear D. The CDR3 loop spans 15 amino acids. CDR1 is LGHDT, CDR2 YNNKEL, per germline (reference sequence). Trimming took off 1 base at V and 4 bases at J, with 13 bases between the two ends. The CDR3 nucleotides are TGTGCCAGCAGCCAAGTAAGTGGGTCTGGAGAGACCCAGTACTTC. Its translation is CASSQVSGSGETQYF.

The CDR3 DNA reads as TGTGCCAGCAGGGGGGCCGCCTCCTACGAGCAGTACTTC. This gives the protein CASRGAASYEQYF. V and J are TRBV28 and TRBJ2-4; a possible D gene is TRBD1 (6 bases). The better agreement between TRBJ2-7 and the DNA end casts doubt on the J call. The CDR3 contains 13 residues. Per the germline V gene, CDR1 is MDHEN and CDR2 is SYDVKM.